This paragraph covers one T cell receptor beta chain sequence. The source of the sample is a study of OX40 agonist ivuxolimab in advanced cancers. Using immunoSEQ multiplex PCR, the repertoire was profiled, and TCRdb retains in-frame clones only, with some absent. Of some 77,000 clones listed, 90% to 95% are singletons. V shed 4 bases, J shed 5 bases, and the junction held 5 bases outside the gene matches. The germline V gene has CDR1 SQVTM and CDR2 ANQGSEA. The CDR3 has 14 amino acids. The sequencing used CD4+ or CD8+ T cells sorted from blood, collected in a trial of the OX40 agonist ivuxolimab. The chain combines TRBV29-1 with TRBJ1-3; 10 bases line up with TRBD1. This sequence originates from an adult with an advanced solid tumor such as melanoma, head and neck, liver or kidney cancer. The CDR3 loop is CSVAGQGSRNTIYF. The CDR3 region has the DNA TGCAGCGTTGCGGGACAGGGGTCTCGAAACACCATATATTTT.